Shown below are 3 T cell receptor beta chains from a single sample sequenced in a study of blood T cell repertoires in COVID-19. TCRdb keeps only in-frame clones here, not all; method: immunoSEQ multiplex PCR. The profile shows under 200,000 clones, around 84% of them singletons. The sample was peripheral blood. The receptors stem from a man aged 25-40 years with active or convalescent COVID-19.

This clone was recorded a few times. A read error may account for a junction end that differs from germline. The CDR3 region is CVSTGPTEAFF. CDR3 in DNA: TGTGTCAGCACAGGGCCCACTGAAGCTTTCTTT. J is TRBJ1-1 and V is TRBV28, with a possible D match to TRBD1 (6 bases). Germline CDR1 and CDR2: MDHEN and SYDVKM. The CDR3 has 11 amino acids.

A single count supports this clone. V usage is TRBV20-1 and J usage is TRBJ1-4; tentatively, D is TRBD1 (6 bases). The ends were cut back, 3 bases at V and 4 bases at J, with 15 bases in the middle. The germline CDR1 and CDR2 sequences are DFQATT and SNEGSKA (reference sequence). The CDR3 loop spans 15 amino acids. The CDR3 reads CSASGGGGHNEKLFF. CDR3 in DNA: TGCAGTGCTAGTGGAGGGGGAGGGCATAATGAAAAACTGTTTTTT.

V usage is TRBV13 and J usage is TRBJ2-5, with 14 bases matching TRBD2. The trim removed 6 bases at V and 5 bases at J, leaving 11 bases unmatched. Germline CDR1 is PRHDT and CDR2 is FYEKMQ (reference sequence). There are 17 residues in the CDR3. CDR3 bases: TGTGCCAGCAGTCTGGTGGGACTAGCGGGGGTAGGGGAGACCCAGTACTTC. This sequence encodes CASSLVGLAGVGETQYF.